These 5 T cell receptor beta chains were sequenced from one sample in a study of T cells in Graves' hyperthyroidism and ophthalmopathy. It was RNA transcripts that yielded the amplified TCR beta CDR3 regions. An initial round of RT-PCR targeting the TCR CDR3 relied on the HTBI primer set. TCRdb re-called the multiplex PCR reads through MiXCR, storing one row per CDR3 protein. The sample has approximately 430,000 distinct CDR3 sequences; approximately 14% are singletons. The sequenced material came from blood. The receptors stem from a woman between 18 and 29 years old with Graves' hyperthyroidism.

The rearrangement joins TRBV27 to TRBJ2-1; no clear D. The CDR3 totals 13 residues. Germline V CDR1 and CDR2: MNHEY, SMNVEV (reference sequence). Trimming shortened V by 0 bases and J by 7 bases, and 7 bases separated the two germline ends. For the CDR3, the DNA is TGTGCCAGCAGTTTATCGTCCCTTAATGAGCAGTTCTTC. Amino acids: CASSLSSLNEQFF.

This clonotype was observed at least ten times. The CDR3 sequence: CASSLHPYEQYF. DNA of the CDR3: TGTGCCAGCAGCTTACATCCCTACGAGCAGTACTTC. V and J are TRBV11-2 and TRBJ2-7; D remains ambiguous. This CDR3 has 12 amino acids. Trimming stripped 2 bases from V and 2 bases from J, with 4 bases between. Per the germline V gene, CDR1 is SGHAT and CDR2 is FQNNGV.

This clonotype was recorded many times. The rearrangement joins TRBV2 to TRBJ1-1, with TRBD1 as a possible D gene (5 bases). This CDR3 is built from 14 residues. V lost 5 bases, J lost 1 base, and 11 bases lay in between. In germline, CDR1 is SNHLY, CDR2 FYNNEI. CDR3 amino acids: CASSLGRGNTEAFF. Written as DNA, the CDR3 is TGTGCCAGCAGTCTGGGACGAGGGAACACTGAAGCTTTCTTT.

This clonotype appeared many times. An end of the junction differs from the germline gene, which may be a read error. This sequence joins TRBV2 and TRBJ2-1; 10 bases match TRBD2. In germline, CDR1 is SNHLY, CDR2 FYNNEI. CDR3 length: 16 residues. CDR3 sequence: CASREVTSGTSNEQFF. CDR3 DNA: TGTGCCAGCAGGGAAGTAACTAGCGGGACTTCCAATGAGCAGTTCTTC.

This clonotype was counted between two and nine times. The V and J genes are TRBV29-1 and TRBJ2-3; 10 nucleotides line up with TRBD2. Trimming cost V 2 bases and J 5 bases; bases outside gene matches: 13. Germline V gives CDR1 SQVTM, CDR2 ANQGSEA. This CDR3 contains 17 residues. The CDR3 spells CSVEPPSGRPLVDTQYF. As DNA, the CDR3 is TGCAGCGTTGAACCCCCTAGCGGGAGACCTCTAGTAGATACGCAGTATTTT.